This T cell receptor beta chain emerged from a study of T-cell reconstitution after alpha-beta-depleted transplantation in children (dated by TCRdb to the mid-2010s). As for the study more broadly: T-cell immune reconstitution after TCRalphabeta/CD19-depleted allogeneic hematopoietic cell transplantation in children was quantitatively tracked in the study by means of TCR repertoire profiling. Points the paper makes about the study in general: In some patients, the high TCRbeta diversity seen at day 60 was put down to recipient T cells and intrathymic progenitors that had survived conditioning. The apparently early alphabetaT-cell count recovery about two months after transplant was reportedly dependent on only several hundred rapidly expanded clones derived from non-depleted graft cells. Over the following months the frequencies of hyperexpanded clones went down, and after one year T-cell counts and TCRbeta diversity were mostly credited to newly produced T cells.

As for this clonotype: This receptor's antigen is unknown. No base quality information exists; no much larger clone differs at one position.

From the cysteine through the phenylalanine, the CDR3 covers 19 amino acids. Here the CDR3 DNA is all that survives: 57 bases in frame from base 1. The CDR1 and CDR2 encoded by the germline V gene are MGHRA and YSYEKL. V is pruned by 4 bases and J by 5 bases, leaving 19 bases of the junction without a gene match. Sample treatment or condition, as interpreted from the label and publication: allogeneic hematopoietic cell transplantation with graft depleted of TCRalphabeta T cells and CD19 B cells. TCRalphabeta/CD19-depleted allogeneic hematopoietic cell grafts were given to the transplant recipients, all of whom were children. The library was produced with PCR. Data came from an Illumina HiSeq 2500. TCR library preparation used molecular barcoding, with unique molecular identifiers applied to normalize quantification of the TCRbeta repertoire. TCRdb took the public reads, trimmed them with fastp at Q25, ran MiXCR for clone calling and kept in-frame beta chains. Identical CDR3 proteins give one entry, which carries the most common genes and DNA. The sample yields about 900,000 distinct CDR3 sequences; about 29% were counted once. The ten largest clones capture about 28% of the sample.

This receptor was taken from a boy younger than two who had a stem cell transplant for SCID, so the T cells may come from the graft donor. Rearrangement joined TRBV4-1 to TRBJ2-7, and TRBD2 matches 11 of the central bases. The source was PBMCs, mostly from graft donor cells, collected 360 days after TCRalphabeta/CD19-depleted stem cell transplant. The DNA is TGCGCCAGCAGCCGCACTCCAGGTACCCGACTAGCGGGGTTCGACGAGCAGTACTTC. This encodes CASSRTPGTRLAGFDEQYF.